The 21 T cell receptor beta chains presented below share a single source sample, sequenced in a study of shared clonotypes between healthy human individuals. Here immunoSEQ multiplex PCR was the method, and the copy in TCRdb shows in-frame clones only, minus some. Found here are some 500,000 clones, roughly 95% of them singletons; the top ten hold around 0.066%. Sequences were obtained from naive CD4+ T cells sorted from blood. Specified subset: CD45RA+ positively selected. Every receptor here comes from a woman aged 30 to 39 in good health.

V and J are TRBV5-6 and TRBJ1-2; D is ambiguous. Germline assignment: CDR1 SGHDT and CDR2 YYEEEE. Deletions cut 4 bases from V and 4 bases from J, with 20 bases between. This CDR3 has 16 amino acids. CDR3 loop: CASSRGRMGAGYGYTF. Written as DNA, the CDR3 is TGTGCCAGCAGCCGGGGTAGGATGGGCGCCGGCTATGGCTACACCTTC.

In this sample, this clone turned up a few times. J is TRBJ1-4 and V is TRBV28, with TRBD1 matching 8 bases. Germline CDR1 MDHEN, CDR2 SYDVKM. V lost 5 bases and J lost 10; bases outside the gene matches: 9. The CDR3 has 14 residues. CDR3 DNA sequence: TGTGCCAGCAGTCAAGGACAGGGTCGGGGAAAACTGTTTTTT. This sequence encodes CASSQGQGRGKLFF. The complete variable domain, with remaining parts taken from reference TRBV28 and TRBJ1-4, reads DVKVTQSSRYLVKRTGEKVFLECVQDMDHENMFWYRQDPGLGLRLIYFSYDVKMKEKGDIPEGYSVSREKKERFSLILESASTNQTSMYLCASSQGQGRGKLFFGSGTQLSVL.

This chain links TRBV28 with TRBJ1-2; D call uncertain. V lost 3 bases, J lost 3 bases, and 11 bases lay in between. The length of the CDR3 is 14 residues. In germline, CDR1 is MDHEN, CDR2 SYDVKM. DNA for the CDR3: TGTGCCAGCAGTTTTGAGGGAAAATACTATGGCTACACCTTC. It translates to CASSFEGKYYGYTF.

The rearrangement joins TRBV5-1 to TRBJ1-2; D possibly corresponds to TRBD1 (5 bases). The CDR3 extends over 12 amino acids. V was cut by 3 bases and J by 7 bases, with 10 bases left in between. CDR1 and CDR2 from the germline V gene are SGHRS and YFSETQ. In nucleotides, the CDR3 is TGCGCCAGCAGCTCATCAGGGTTTGGCTACACCTTC. This gives the protein CASSSSGFGYTF.

The sample holds one count of this clone. This CDR3 is CASSPRTSSYNEQFF. The CDR3 DNA reads as TGTGCCAGTAGTCCCCGGACTAGCTCCTACAATGAGCAGTTCTTC. This rearrangement joins TRBV19 to TRBJ2-1, with 7 bases fitting TRBD2. The V segment lost 5 bases and the J segment 0 bases; nucleotides outside the gene matches: 4. Germline V CDR1 and CDR2: LNHDA, SQIVND (reference sequence). CDR3 length equals 15 residues.

The chain recombines TRBV28 with TRBJ1-2, with D perhaps TRBD1 (5 bases). V lost 3 bases and J 7 bases, leaving 12 bases between the germline ends. Germline V gene data show CDR1 as MDHEN and CDR2 as SYDVKM. This CDR3 has 13 amino acids. This chain's CDR3 is CASSFGGARGYTF. CDR3 DNA sequence: TGTGCCAGCAGTTTTGGTGGGGCGCGTGGCTACACCTTC.

The chain joins TRBV28 to TRBJ1-5; TRBD1 matches at 7 bases. J gave up 4 bases and V 2 bases, and 2 bases lay outside the gene matches. Germline assignment: CDR1 MDHEN and CDR2 SYDVKM. The length of the CDR3 is 14 residues. The DNA for the CDR3 is TGTGCCAGCAGTTTAGCGACAGGGAATCAGCCCCAGCATTTT. It encodes CASSLATGNQPQHF. The full variable domain, rest sourced from reference TRBV28 and TRBJ1-5, is DVKVTQSSRYLVKRTGEKVFLECVQDMDHENMFWYRQDPGLGLRLIYFSYDVKMKEKGDIPEGYSVSREKKERFSLILESASTNQTSMYLCASSLATGNQPQHFGDGTRLSIL.

This clone appeared once. The chain joins TRBV15 to TRBJ2-7; possible D gene TRBD2, 6 bases. The CDR3 sequence is 16 residues long. CDR1 LNHNV and CDR2 YYDKDF come from the germline V gene (reference sequence). V lost 0 bases to trimming and J lost 3 bases, with 15 bases between them. In DNA, the CDR3 is TGTGCCACCAGCAGAGATACATCTAGCGTCTTCTACGAGCAGTACTTC. Translated: CATSRDTSSVFYEQYF.

The CDR3 bases are TGTGCCAGCACCACACCCCCGACTACCCGACCTATATTCAGCTCCTACAATGAGCAGTTCTTC. Encoded protein: CASTTPPTTRPIFSSYNEQFF. The chain joins TRBV2 to TRBJ2-1; a possible D gene is TRBD2 (5 bases). CDR3 length: 21 residues. Germline-derived CDR1 and CDR2 are SNHLY and FYNNEI. Trimming took off 7 bases at V and 0 bases at J, with 31 bases between the two ends.

This sequence joins TRBV5-1 and TRBJ2-5; 9 bases align to TRBD1. Germline CDR1 is SGHRS and CDR2 is YFSETQ. The V segment lost 0 bases and the J segment 5 bases; nucleotides outside the gene matches: 5. The CDR3 length is 15 residues. DNA for the CDR3: TGCGCCAGCAGCTTGGACGACAGGGGGTCTGAGACCCAGTACTTC. It specifies CASSLDDRGSETQYF.

The rearrangement links TRBV11-2 to TRBJ2-6; D is undetermined. Looked up from germline, CDR1 is SGHAT and CDR2 is FQNNGV. The V end lost 2 bases, the J end lost 0 bases, and 2 bases lay between the germline ends. The CDR3 runs 14 residues. In DNA form, the CDR3 reads TGTGCCAGCAGCTTAAGCTCTGGGGCCAACGTCCTGACTTTC. Its translation is CASSLSSGANVLTF.

This clone has just one count. J is TRBJ2-5 and V is TRBV20-1; the D is unclear. Trimming took off 5 bases at V and 3 bases at J, with 7 bases between the two ends. This CDR3 is 11 amino acids long. CDR1 is DFQATT and CDR2 is SNEGSKA in the germline V gene (reference sequence). The CDR3 sequence: CSADQKETQYF. The CDR3 DNA follows: TGCAGTGCTGACCAAAAAGAGACCCAGTACTTC.

The rearrangement links TRBV12-5 to TRBJ2-5; D gene uncertain. Germline V CDR1 and CDR2: LGHNT, FRNRAP. The CDR3 loop spans 12 amino acids. The V end lost 6 bases, the J end lost 3 bases, and 8 bases lay between the germline ends. DNA of the CDR3: TGTGCTAGTGGCTTAGAAGAAGAGACCCAGTACTTC. This translates into CASGLEEETQYF.

The CDR3 DNA is TGTGCCAGCAGTCCTAATGAGGCTAGCGGGAGCCTTACCTACAATGAGCAGTTCTTC. Protein product: CASSPNEASGSLTYNEQFF. This chain joins TRBV4-2 and TRBJ2-1, with 10 nucleotides matching TRBD2. This CDR3 contains 19 residues. The V and J ends lost 6 bases and 2 bases, in that order; junction bases with no gene match: 16. Looked up from germline, CDR1 is LGHNA and CDR2 is YNFKEQ.

The V gene is TRBV11-2, the J gene TRBJ2-7; TRBD2 aligns across 11 bases. The junction had 10 bases not matched to a gene; V was cut back by 1 base and J by 2 bases. This CDR3 has 18 amino acids. CDR1 is SGHAT and CDR2 is FQNNGV in the germline V gene. DNA for the CDR3: TGTGCCAGCAGCTTAGCCCGCCCGACTAGCGGGACCACCTACGAGCAGTACTTC. Residues: CASSLARPTSGTTYEQYF. The full variable domain, rest sourced from reference TRBV11-2 and TRBJ2-7, is EAGVAQSPRYKIIEKRQSVAFWCNPISGHATLYWYQQILGQGPKLLIQFQNNGVVDDSQLPKDRFSAERLKGVDSTLKIQPAKLEDSAVYLCASSLARPTSGTTYEQYFGPGTRLTVT.

V usage is TRBV7-9 and J usage is TRBJ2-7, with 7 bases fitting TRBD1. The length of the CDR3 is 14 residues. V lost 8 bases and J lost 7; bases outside the gene matches: 14. Germline assignment: CDR1 SEHNR and CDR2 FQNEAQ (reference sequence). The DNA for the CDR3 is TGTGCCAGCTCCCTAGCAGGGGGATCGTGGGAGCAGTACTTC. Residues: CASSLAGGSWEQYF.

The chain joins TRBV27 to TRBJ2-2, with D perhaps assigned TRBD1 or TRBD2 (7 bases each). The CDR3 spans 15 residues. Trimming removed 5 bases from V and 7 bases from J, with 17 bases in between. Germline CDR1 reads MNHEY; CDR2 reads SMNVEV (reference sequence). The CDR3 DNA sequence: TGTGCCAGCAGTCCCTGGGAGGGGGCGAACGGGGAGCTGTTTTTT. Its translation: CASSPWEGANGELFF.

This sequence joins TRBV25-1 and TRBJ2-5; D gene ambiguous. CDR1 is MGHDK, CDR2 SYGVNS, per germline. CDR3 length: 15 residues. Deletions cut 1 base from V and 5 bases from J, with 14 bases between. As DNA, the CDR3 is TGTGCCAGCAGTGAATCTTTGGGGTCCACGGAGACCCAGTACTTC. Its protein product is CASSESLGSTETQYF.

V gene TRBV5-1 combines with J gene TRBJ2-7; 14 bases are shared with TRBD2. Germline V lookup: CDR1 SGHRS, CDR2 YFSETQ. With 3 bases clipped from V and 7 bases from J, the junction kept 9 bases outside the gene matches. The CDR3 loop spans 16 amino acids. This chain's CDR3 is CASSSDTGTSGREQYF. CDR3 nucleotide sequence: TGCGCCAGCAGCTCCGATACCGGGACTAGCGGGAGAGAGCAGTACTTC.

The rearrangement joins TRBV6-5 to TRBJ2-1, with 8 nucleotides matching TRBD2. The CDR3 sequence is 10 residues long. The V gene end was trimmed by 8 bases and the J gene end by 9 bases; junction bases not matched to a gene: 0. In germline, CDR1 is MNHEY, CDR2 SVGAGI. CDR3 DNA: TGTGCCAGCGGACTAGCTGAGCAGTTCTTC. Its protein product is CASGLAEQFF.

This chain uses TRBV11-3 with TRBJ2-2; the D call may be TRBD1 or TRBD2 (6 bases each). V was trimmed by 4 bases and J by 5 bases, leaving 17 bases between them. Per the germline V gene, CDR1 is SGHNT and CDR2 is YENEEA. The CDR3 totals 16 residues. CDR3 nucleotide sequence: TGTGCCAGCAGCTCCGAGGGGGGCCTTTATACCGGGGAGCTGTTTTTT. Translated, it gives CASSSEGGLYTGELFF.